The entry that follows covers one TCR beta chain sequence. These data come from a study of CD8 T cells in Susac syndrome. Random hexamers were used to reverse transcribe 0.5 to 1 ug of RNA. Amplification of TCR beta CDR3 was carried out by immunoSEQ multiplex PCR, which covered 54 Vbeta and 13 Jbeta segments. TCRdb reanalysed the immunoSEQ multiplex PCR reads using MiXCR and keeps one entry per CDR3 protein. The table lists about 210,000 distinct CDR3 sequences, roughly 96% of them singletons. CDR3 length: 16 amino acids. CDR1 is KGHSH and CDR2 is LQKENI in the germline V gene. V was cut by 5 bases and J by 0 bases, with 16 bases left in between. The multiple sclerosis controls comprised treatment-naive patients whose relapsing-remitting disease was stable or active. TEMRA cells were FACS-enriched, and CD8+ and CD4+ T cells were isolated negatively.

Sequences were obtained from CD4+ T cells from PBMCs. This receptor was taken from a human donor with multiple sclerosis. The chain joins TRBV18 to TRBJ2-5; D gene uncertain. CDR3 sequence reads: CASSADVGIHQETQYF. The CDR3 DNA reads TGTGCCAGCTCAGCCGACGTGGGGATCCACCAAGAGACCCAGTACTTC.